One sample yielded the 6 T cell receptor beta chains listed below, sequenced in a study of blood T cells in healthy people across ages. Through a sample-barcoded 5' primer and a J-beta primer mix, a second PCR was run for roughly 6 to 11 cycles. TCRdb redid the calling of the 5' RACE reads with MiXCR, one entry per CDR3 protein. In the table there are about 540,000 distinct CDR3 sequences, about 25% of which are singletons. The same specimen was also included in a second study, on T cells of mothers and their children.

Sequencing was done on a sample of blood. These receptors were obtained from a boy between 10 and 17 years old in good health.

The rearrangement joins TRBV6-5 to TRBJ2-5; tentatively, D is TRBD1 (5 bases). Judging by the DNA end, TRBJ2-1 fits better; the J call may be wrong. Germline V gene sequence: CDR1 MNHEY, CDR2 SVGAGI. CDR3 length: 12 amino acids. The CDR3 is CASSPERGGQFF. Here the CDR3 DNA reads TGTGCCAGCAGCCCCGAAAGGGGTGGGCAGTTCTTC.

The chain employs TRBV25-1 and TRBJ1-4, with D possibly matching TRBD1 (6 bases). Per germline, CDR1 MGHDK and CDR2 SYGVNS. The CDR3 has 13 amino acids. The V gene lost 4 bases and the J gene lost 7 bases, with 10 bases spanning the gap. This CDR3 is CASSGYRAEKLFF. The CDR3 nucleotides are TGTGCCAGCAGTGGCTACAGGGCTGAAAAACTGTTTTTT.

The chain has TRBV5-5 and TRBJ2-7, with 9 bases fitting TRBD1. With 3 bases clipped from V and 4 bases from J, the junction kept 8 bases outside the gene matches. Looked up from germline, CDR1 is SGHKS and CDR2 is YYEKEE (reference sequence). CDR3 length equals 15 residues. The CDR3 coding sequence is TGTGCCAGCAGCTGGGGGGACAGGGTCGGTTACGAGCAGTACTTC. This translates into CASSWGDRVGYEQYF.

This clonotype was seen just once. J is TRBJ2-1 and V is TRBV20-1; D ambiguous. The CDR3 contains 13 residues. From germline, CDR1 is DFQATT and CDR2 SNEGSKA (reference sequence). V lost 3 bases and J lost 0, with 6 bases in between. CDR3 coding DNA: TGCAGTGCTAGCAGAGACTCCTACAATGAGCAGTTCTTC. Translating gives CSASRDSYNEQFF.

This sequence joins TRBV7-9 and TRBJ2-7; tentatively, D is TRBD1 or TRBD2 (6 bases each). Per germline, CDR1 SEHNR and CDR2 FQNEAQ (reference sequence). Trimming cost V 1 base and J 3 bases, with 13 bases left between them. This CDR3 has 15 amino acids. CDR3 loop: CASSLEWGAHYEQYF. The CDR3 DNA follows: TGTGCCAGCAGCTTAGAGTGGGGGGCTCACTACGAGCAGTACTTC.

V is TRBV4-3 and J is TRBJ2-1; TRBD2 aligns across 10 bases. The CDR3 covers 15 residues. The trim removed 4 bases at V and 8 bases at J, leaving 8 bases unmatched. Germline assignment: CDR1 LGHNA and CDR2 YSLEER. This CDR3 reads CASSPRSGGADEQFF. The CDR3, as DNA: TGCGCCAGCAGCCCTCGCAGCGGGGGGGCAGATGAGCAGTTCTTC.